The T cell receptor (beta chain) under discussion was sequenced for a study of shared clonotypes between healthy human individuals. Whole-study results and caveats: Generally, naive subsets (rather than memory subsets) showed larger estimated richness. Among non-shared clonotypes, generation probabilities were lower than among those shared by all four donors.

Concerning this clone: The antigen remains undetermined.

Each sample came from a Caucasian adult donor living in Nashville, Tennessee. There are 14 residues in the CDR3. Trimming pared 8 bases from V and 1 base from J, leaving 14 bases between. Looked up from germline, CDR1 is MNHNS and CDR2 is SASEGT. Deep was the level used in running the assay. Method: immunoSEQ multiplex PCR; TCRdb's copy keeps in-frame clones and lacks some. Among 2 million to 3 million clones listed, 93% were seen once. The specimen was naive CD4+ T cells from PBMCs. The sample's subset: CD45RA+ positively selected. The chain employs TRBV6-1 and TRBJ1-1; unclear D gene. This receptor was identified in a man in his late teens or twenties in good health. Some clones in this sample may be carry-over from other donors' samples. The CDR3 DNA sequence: TGTGCCAGCCGGAGGATATCGGGGAACACTGAAGCTTTCTTT. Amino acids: CASRRISGNTEAFF.